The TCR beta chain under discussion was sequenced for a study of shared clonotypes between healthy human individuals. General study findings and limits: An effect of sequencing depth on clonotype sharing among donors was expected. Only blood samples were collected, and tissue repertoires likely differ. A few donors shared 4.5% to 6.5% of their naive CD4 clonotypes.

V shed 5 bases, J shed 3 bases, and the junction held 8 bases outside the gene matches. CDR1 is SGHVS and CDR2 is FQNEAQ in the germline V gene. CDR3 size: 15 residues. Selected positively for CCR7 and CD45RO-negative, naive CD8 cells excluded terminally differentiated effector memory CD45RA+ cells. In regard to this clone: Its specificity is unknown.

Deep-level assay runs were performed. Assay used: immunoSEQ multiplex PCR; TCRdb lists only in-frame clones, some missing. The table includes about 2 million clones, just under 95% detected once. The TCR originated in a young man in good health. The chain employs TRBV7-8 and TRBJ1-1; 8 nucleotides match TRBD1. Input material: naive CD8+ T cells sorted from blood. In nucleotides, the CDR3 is TGTGCCAGCAGCGGGACCGGCAGGGGGCACACTGAAGCTTTCTTT. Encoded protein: CASSGTGRGHTEAFF.